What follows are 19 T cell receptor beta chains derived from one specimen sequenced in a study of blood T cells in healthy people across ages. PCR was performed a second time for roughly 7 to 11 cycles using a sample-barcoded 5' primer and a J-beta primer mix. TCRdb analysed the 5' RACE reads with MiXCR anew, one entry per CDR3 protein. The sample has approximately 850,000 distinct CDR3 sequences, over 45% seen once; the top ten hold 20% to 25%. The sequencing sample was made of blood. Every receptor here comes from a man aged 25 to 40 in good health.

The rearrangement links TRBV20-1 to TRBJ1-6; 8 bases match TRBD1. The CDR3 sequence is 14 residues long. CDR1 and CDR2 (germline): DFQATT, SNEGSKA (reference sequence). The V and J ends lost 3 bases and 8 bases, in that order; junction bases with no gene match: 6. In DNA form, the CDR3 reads TGCAGTGCTAGGGGAGGACAGGGCGATTCACCCCTCCACTTT. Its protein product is CSARGGQGDSPLHF.

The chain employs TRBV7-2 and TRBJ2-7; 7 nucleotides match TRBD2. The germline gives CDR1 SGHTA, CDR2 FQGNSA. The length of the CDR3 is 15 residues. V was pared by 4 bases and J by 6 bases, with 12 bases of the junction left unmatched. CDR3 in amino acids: CASSYVGAGEGEQYF. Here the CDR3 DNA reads TGTGCCAGCAGCTACGTTGGGGCGGGAGAGGGCGAGCAGTACTTC.

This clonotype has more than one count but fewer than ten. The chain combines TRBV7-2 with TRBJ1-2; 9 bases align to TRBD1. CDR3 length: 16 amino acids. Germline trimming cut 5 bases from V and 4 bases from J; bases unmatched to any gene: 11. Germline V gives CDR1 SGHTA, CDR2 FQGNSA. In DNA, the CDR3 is TGTGCCAGCAGCCCACCCGGGGGACAGGGCGGCTATGGCTACACCTTC. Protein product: CASSPPGGQGGYGYTF.

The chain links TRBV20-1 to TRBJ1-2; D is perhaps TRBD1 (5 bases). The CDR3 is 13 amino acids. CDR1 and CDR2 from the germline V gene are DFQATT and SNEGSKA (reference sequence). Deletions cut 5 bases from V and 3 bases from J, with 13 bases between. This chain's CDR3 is CSAVLGGYYGYTF. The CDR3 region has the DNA TGCAGTGCTGTACTGGGGGGTTACTATGGCTACACCTTC.

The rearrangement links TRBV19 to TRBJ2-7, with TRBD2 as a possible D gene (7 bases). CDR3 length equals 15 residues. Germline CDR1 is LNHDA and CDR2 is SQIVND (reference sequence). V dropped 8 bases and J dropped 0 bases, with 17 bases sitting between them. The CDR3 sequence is CASRERDTSSYEQYF. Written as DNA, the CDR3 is TGTGCCAGTCGGGAGCGGGACACTAGCTCCTACGAGCAGTACTTC.

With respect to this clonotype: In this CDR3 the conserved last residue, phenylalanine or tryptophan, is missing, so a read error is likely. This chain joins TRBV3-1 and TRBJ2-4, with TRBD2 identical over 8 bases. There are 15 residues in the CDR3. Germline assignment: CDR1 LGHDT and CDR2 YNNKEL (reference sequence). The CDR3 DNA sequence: TGTGCCAGCAGCCAAGCAGGGACTAGTAAAAACAATCAGTACTTA. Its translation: CASSQAGTSKNNQYL.

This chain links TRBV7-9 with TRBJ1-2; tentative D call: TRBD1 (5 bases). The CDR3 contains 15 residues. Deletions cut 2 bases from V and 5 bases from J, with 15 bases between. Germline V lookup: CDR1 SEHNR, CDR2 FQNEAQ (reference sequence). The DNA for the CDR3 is TGTGCCAGCAGCTTATGGGGACGGCGGGATTATGGCTACACCTTC. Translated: CASSLWGRRDYGYTF.

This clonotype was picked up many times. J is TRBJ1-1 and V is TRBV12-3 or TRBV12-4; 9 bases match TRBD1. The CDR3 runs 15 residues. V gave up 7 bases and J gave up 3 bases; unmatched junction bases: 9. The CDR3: CASTTTTGGDTEAFF. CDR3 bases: TGTGCCAGCACTACCACGACAGGGGGGGACACTGAAGCTTTCTTT.

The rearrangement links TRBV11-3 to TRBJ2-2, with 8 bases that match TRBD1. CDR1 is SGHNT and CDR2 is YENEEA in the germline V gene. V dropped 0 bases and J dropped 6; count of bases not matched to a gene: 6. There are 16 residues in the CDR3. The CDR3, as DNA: TGTGCCAGCAGCTTAGATGCCAGGGGGCCATCCGGGGAGCTGTTTTTT. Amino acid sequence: CASSLDARGPSGELFF.

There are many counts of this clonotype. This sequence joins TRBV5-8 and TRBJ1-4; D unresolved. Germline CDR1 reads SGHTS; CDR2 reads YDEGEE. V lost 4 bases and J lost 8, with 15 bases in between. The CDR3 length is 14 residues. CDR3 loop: CASSLEPSEEKLFF. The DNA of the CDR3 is TGTGCCAGCAGCCTTGAACCTTCGGAGGAAAAACTGTTTTTT.

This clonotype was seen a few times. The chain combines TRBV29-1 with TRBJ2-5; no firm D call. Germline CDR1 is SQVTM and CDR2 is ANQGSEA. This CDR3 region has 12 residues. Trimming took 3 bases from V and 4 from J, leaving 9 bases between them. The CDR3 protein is CSVEFRAETQYF. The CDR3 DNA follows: TGCAGCGTTGAGTTTCGGGCAGAGACCCAGTACTTC.

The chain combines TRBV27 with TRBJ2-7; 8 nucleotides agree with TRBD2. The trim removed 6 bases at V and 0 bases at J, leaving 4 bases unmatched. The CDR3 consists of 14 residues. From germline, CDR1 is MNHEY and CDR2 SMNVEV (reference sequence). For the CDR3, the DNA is TGTGCCAGCAGCGCGGGAGGTGGCTCCTACGAGCAGTACTTC. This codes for CASSAGGGSYEQYF.

The CDR3, as DNA: TGCGCCAGCACCGACAGGGTAGAGACCCAGTACTTC. As protein: CASTDRVETQYF. This sequence joins TRBV5-1 and TRBJ2-5; 7 bases agree with TRBD1. CDR1 is SGHRS, CDR2 YFSETQ, per germline. The CDR3 totals 12 residues. Losses at the gene ends were 6 bases for V and 4 bases for J; bases not matched to a gene: 3.

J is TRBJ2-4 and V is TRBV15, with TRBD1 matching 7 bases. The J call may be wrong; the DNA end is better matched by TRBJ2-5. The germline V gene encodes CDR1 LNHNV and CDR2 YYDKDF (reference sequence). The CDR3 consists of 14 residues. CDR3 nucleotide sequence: TGTGCCACCAGCAGAGGACAGGGCCAAGAGACCCAGTACTTC. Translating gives CATSRGQGQETQYF.

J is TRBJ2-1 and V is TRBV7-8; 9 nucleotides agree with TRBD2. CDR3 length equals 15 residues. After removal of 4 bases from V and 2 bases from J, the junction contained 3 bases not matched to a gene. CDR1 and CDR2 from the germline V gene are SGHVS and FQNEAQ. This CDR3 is CASSSTSGPYNEQFF. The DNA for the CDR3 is TGTGCCAGCAGCTCGACTAGCGGCCCCTACAATGAGCAGTTCTTC.

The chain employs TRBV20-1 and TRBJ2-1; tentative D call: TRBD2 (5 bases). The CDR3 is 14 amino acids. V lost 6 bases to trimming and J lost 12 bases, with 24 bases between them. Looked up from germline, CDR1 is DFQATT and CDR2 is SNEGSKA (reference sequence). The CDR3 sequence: CSALPPSRTGPQFF. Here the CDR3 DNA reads TGCAGTGCCCTGCCCCCTAGCAGGACTGGGCCGCAGTTCTTC.

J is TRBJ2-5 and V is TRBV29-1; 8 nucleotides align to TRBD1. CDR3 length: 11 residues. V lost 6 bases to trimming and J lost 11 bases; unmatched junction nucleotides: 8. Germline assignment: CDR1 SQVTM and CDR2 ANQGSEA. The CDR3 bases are TGCAGCGTCCCTTGGACAGGGAAGCAGTACTTC. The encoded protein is CSVPWTGKQYF.

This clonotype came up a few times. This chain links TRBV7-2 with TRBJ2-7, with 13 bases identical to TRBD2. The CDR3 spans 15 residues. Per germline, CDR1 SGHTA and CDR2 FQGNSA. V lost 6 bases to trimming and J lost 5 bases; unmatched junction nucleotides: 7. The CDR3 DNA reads TGTGCCAGCAGGTCTACTAGCGGGAGGGCCAACGAGCAGTACTTC. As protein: CASRSTSGRANEQYF.

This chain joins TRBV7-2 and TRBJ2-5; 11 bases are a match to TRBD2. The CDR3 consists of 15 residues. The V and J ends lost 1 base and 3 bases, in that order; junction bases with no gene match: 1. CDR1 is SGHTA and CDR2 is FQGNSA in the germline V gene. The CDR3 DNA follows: TGTGCCAGCAGCTTAGATAGCGGGGGGGAAGAGACCCAGTACTTC. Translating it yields CASSLDSGGEETQYF.